Listed here are 21 T cell receptor beta chains from one sample, sequenced in a study of shared clonotypes between healthy human individuals. The method was immunoSEQ multiplex PCR; TCRdb's version includes in-frame clones alone and lacks a portion of them. The sample shows 2,500,000 or so clones, 80% to 95% of them seen only once. The specimen was naive CD4+ T cells from PBMCs. Subset here: CD45RA+ positively selected. The receptors here all came from a young man in good health. Some clones in this sample may be carry-over from other donors' samples.

The count of this clone is one. The J gene is TRBJ2-1, the V gene TRBV5-1; D not certain. From germline, CDR1 is SGHRS and CDR2 YFSETQ. The germline V and J ends were trimmed by 1 base and 3 bases, with 11 bases remaining between them. The CDR3 has 15 amino acids. The DNA for the CDR3 is TGCGCCAGCAGCTTGCTAGGGCTCATCTACAATGAGCAGTTCTTC. It encodes CASSLLGLIYNEQFF.

For this clone: The junction departs from the called germline gene at one end, perhaps through a read error. The CDR3 coding sequence is TGCAGCGTCGAAGGCGGGAGGGGGACTAACTATGGCTACACCTTC. Its protein is CSVEGGRGTNYGYTF. The chain combines TRBV29-1 with TRBJ1-2, with D perhaps TRBD1 (6 bases). CDR3 length: 15 residues. Germline values: CDR1 SQVTM, CDR2 ANQGSEA.

The rearrangement joins TRBV6-5 to TRBJ1-2; TRBD1 might be the D (5 bases). The CDR3 is 15 residues long. V gave up 4 bases and J gave up 2 bases, with 14 bases separating them. From germline, CDR1 is MNHEY and CDR2 SVGAGI. The CDR3 protein is CASSSSLRGNYGYTF. CDR3 coding DNA: TGTGCCAGCAGTTCCTCCCTAAGGGGCAACTATGGCTACACCTTC.

With respect to this clone: The identical CDR3 is also encoded by other nucleotide sequences in the sample. This chain joins TRBV19 and TRBJ2-7; 8 bases map to TRBD2. The germline gives CDR1 LNHDA, CDR2 SQIVND (reference sequence). V dropped 5 bases and J dropped 0; count of bases not matched to a gene: 9. The length of the CDR3 is 16 residues. DNA of the CDR3: TGTGCCAGTAGTCCTTGGGGCAGCGGGGGCTCCTACGAGCAGTACTTC. This codes for CASSPWGSGGSYEQYF.

The rearrangement links TRBV4-1 to TRBJ2-3; D remains ambiguous. Germline CDR1 is MGHRA and CDR2 is YSYEKL. Trimming took off 0 bases at V and 0 bases at J, with 13 bases between the two ends. CDR3 size: 17 residues. In nucleotides, the CDR3 is TGCGCCAGCAGCCAAGATTCAACAGTCTTTAGCACAGATACGCAGTATTTT. Translation gives CASSQDSTVFSTDTQYF.

This chain connects TRBV28 to TRBJ2-7; 8 nucleotides agree with TRBD2. This CDR3 region has 17 residues. Germline CDR1 and CDR2: MDHEN and SYDVKM. V was pared by 6 bases and J by 6 bases, with 19 bases of the junction left unmatched. CDR3: CASSRGGSAGGRSEQYF. The CDR3 DNA reads TGTGCCAGCAGCCGGGGGGGGTCGGCGGGAGGACGATCCGAGCAGTACTTC.

The V gene is TRBV7-8, the J gene TRBJ2-6, with D perhaps being TRBD1 or TRBD2 (6 bases each). The CDR3 contains 16 residues. Trimming left V 7 bases short and J 3 bases short, with 16 bases between. Germline V gene lookup returns CDR1 SGHVS and CDR2 FQNEAQ. The CDR3 loop reads CASTKVGGYGANVLTF. The CDR3 nucleotides are TGTGCCAGCACCAAAGTGGGGGGCTATGGGGCCAACGTCCTGACTTTC.

This chain connects TRBV27 to TRBJ1-2; possible D gene TRBD1, 5 bases. The germline V gene encodes CDR1 MNHEY and CDR2 SMNVEV (reference sequence). The CDR3 has 13 residues. V was trimmed by 1 base and J by 8 bases, leaving 11 bases between them. The CDR3 protein is CASSLWGRDGYTF. DNA of the CDR3: TGTGCCAGCAGTTTATGGGGCAGGGACGGCTACACCTTC.

The genes are TRBV7-9 and TRBJ2-1; D is unresolved. This CDR3 is built from 14 residues. V was cut by 1 base and J by 4 bases, with 8 bases left in between. Germline V lookup: CDR1 SEHNR, CDR2 FQNEAQ (reference sequence). This chain's CDR3 is CASSLGSQYNEQFF. CDR3 in DNA: TGTGCCAGCAGCTTAGGTTCCCAGTACAATGAGCAGTTCTTC. Supplemented by reference TRBV7-9 and TRBJ2-1, the full variable domain reads DTGVSQNPRHKITKRGQNVTFRCDPISEHNRLYWYRQTLGQGPEFLTYFQNEAQLEKSRLLSDRFSAERPKGSFSTLEIQRTEQGDSAMYLCASSLGSQYNEQFFGPGTRLTVL.

The V gene is TRBV7-9, the J gene TRBJ1-2; D not resolved. Trimming shortened V by 0 bases and J by 0 bases, and 11 bases separated the two germline ends. The CDR3 totals 16 residues. The germline V gene encodes CDR1 SEHNR and CDR2 FQNEAQ (reference sequence). The CDR3 sequence: CASSLAPGGANYGYTF. The CDR3 DNA sequence: TGTGCCAGCAGCTTAGCGCCGGGAGGAGCTAACTATGGCTACACCTTC.

V and J are TRBV6-6 and TRBJ1-2, with D maybe TRBD1 (5 bases). Between the trimmed V and J ends, which lost 0 bases and 4 bases, there was a span of 12 bases. Germline-derived CDR1 and CDR2 are MNHNY and SVGAGI (reference sequence). This CDR3 is 15 amino acids long. The CDR3 protein is CASSYSSVGGYGYTF. CDR3 bases: TGTGCCAGCAGTTACTCGAGTGTGGGGGGCTATGGCTACACCTTC.

This clone came up a few times. The rearrangement uses TRBV28 and TRBJ1-5, with TRBD1 as a possible D gene (6 bases). This CDR3 region has 16 residues. Trimming removed 5 bases from V and 1 base from J, with 15 bases in between. The germline CDR1 and CDR2 sequences are MDHEN and SYDVKM. DNA for the CDR3: TGTGCCAGCAGTGTCCGACAGGTGCTCAGCAATCAGCCCCAGCATTTT. Its translation: CASSVRQVLSNQPQHF. Variable domain in full (rest from reference TRBV28 and TRBJ1-5): DVKVTQSSRYLVKRTGEKVFLECVQDMDHENMFWYRQDPGLGLRLIYFSYDVKMKEKGDIPEGYSVSREKKERFSLILESASTNQTSMYLCASSVRQVLSNQPQHFGDGTRLSIL.

This chain joins TRBV14 and TRBJ1-4; no clear D gene. This CDR3 has 15 residues. V lost 0 bases and J 8 bases, leaving 13 bases between the germline ends. Germline V gives CDR1 SGHDN, CDR2 FVKESK. CDR3 coding DNA: TGTGCCAGCAGCCAAGAAGTCTATCCCGGAGAAAAACTGTTTTTT. Its protein is CASSQEVYPGEKLFF.

This chain uses TRBV27 with TRBJ2-1; 7 bases are a match to TRBD2. With 8 bases clipped from V and 3 bases from J, the junction kept 13 bases outside the gene matches. This CDR3 is 16 amino acids long. Per the germline V gene, CDR1 is MNHEY and CDR2 is SMNVEV (reference sequence). In DNA form, the CDR3 reads TGTGCCAGCCACCGGAGAGGGAGGGAGGGCTACAATGAGCAGTTCTTC. It encodes CASHRRGREGYNEQFF.

J is TRBJ2-7 and V is TRBV27; 8 nucleotides line up with TRBD2. After removal of 2 bases from V and 3 bases from J, the junction contained 15 bases not matched to a gene. Per the germline V gene, CDR1 is MNHEY and CDR2 is SMNVEV (reference sequence). The CDR3 is 18 amino acids. CDR3 residues: CASSLKGSGSGAFYEQYF. The CDR3 nucleotides are TGTGCCAGCAGTTTAAAAGGCAGCGGGAGCGGAGCCTTCTACGAGCAGTACTTC.

The chain employs TRBV7-9 and TRBJ1-1; D perhaps matches TRBD1 (6 bases). The CDR3 is 14 amino acids. Per germline, CDR1 SEHNR and CDR2 FQNEAQ (reference sequence). Trimming stripped 5 bases from V and 1 base from J, with 11 bases between. The CDR3 sequence: CASSKQGKNTEAFF. The CDR3 bases are TGTGCCAGCAGCAAACAGGGAAAGAACACTGAAGCTTTCTTT.

The genes are TRBV5-1 and TRBJ2-3, with D perhaps TRBD2 (7 bases). This CDR3 contains 15 residues. The V gene lost 6 bases and the J gene lost 3 bases, with 17 bases spanning the gap. Germline values: CDR1 SGHRS, CDR2 YFSETQ. CDR3 protein: CASKAAGARTDTQYF. DNA for the CDR3: TGCGCCAGCAAAGCTGCGGGGGCAAGAACAGATACGCAGTATTTT.

The V gene is TRBV7-2, the J gene TRBJ2-2; 9 bases match TRBD2. Germline V gene data show CDR1 as SGHTA and CDR2 as FQGNSA. CDR3 length: 15 residues. The trim removed 5 bases at V and 6 bases at J, leaving 7 bases unmatched. CDR3 sequence (DNA): TGTGCCAGCAGCCCCGGTAGCGGGAGAGCCGGGGAGCTGTTTTTT. Residues: CASSPGSGRAGELFF.

A single count supports this clone. CDR3 coding DNA: TGTGCCAGCAGTTTATCCAGAGCCAATGAAAAACTGTTTTTT. Translated, it gives CASSLSRANEKLFF. The chain links TRBV27 to TRBJ1-4; D remains ambiguous. Germline-derived CDR1 and CDR2 are MNHEY and SMNVEV (reference sequence). The CDR3 has 14 residues. V was pared by 0 bases and J by 5 bases, with 7 bases between.

V gene TRBV7-2 combines with J gene TRBJ2-1; either TRBD1 or TRBD2 may supply D (6 bases each). Trimming pared 5 bases from V and 6 bases from J, leaving 20 bases between. The CDR3 runs to 16 residues. Germline V gene data show CDR1 as SGHTA and CDR2 as FQGNSA. This CDR3 reads CASSADGGYPFNEQFF. The CDR3 coding sequence is TGTGCCAGCAGCGCAGACGGGGGCTACCCATTCAATGAGCAGTTCTTC.

Turning to this clone: Distinct nucleotide sequences in the sample also encode this CDR3. J is TRBJ2-2 and V is TRBV5-1, with D maybe TRBD1 (5 bases). With 0 bases removed from V and 4 bases from J, the gap between germline ends came to 10 bases. Germline CDR1 and CDR2: SGHRS and YFSETQ. The CDR3 sequence is 15 residues long. CDR3 residues: CASSLGQGATGELFF. CDR3 nucleotides: TGCGCCAGCAGCTTGGGGCAGGGCGCCACCGGGGAGCTGTTTTTT.